A single sample is the source of the 13 T cell receptor beta chains below, sequenced in a study of blood T cells in healthy people across ages. The authors ran a second PCR of roughly 7 to 11 cycles using a sample-barcoded 5' primer and a J-beta primer mix. TCRdb itself ran the 5' RACE reads through MiXCR, one entry per CDR3 protein. The table has approximately 800,000 distinct CDR3 sequences, 40% to 65% seen once; the top ten hold about two fifths. Sequencing was carried out using blood. The receptors here all came from a man aged 80 or over in good health.

In its sample, this clonotype was seen a few times. The chain employs TRBV7-6 and TRBJ2-3; 9 bases are shared with TRBD1. Losses at the gene ends were 2 bases for V and 2 bases for J; bases not matched to a gene: 5. The CDR3 contains 16 residues. CDR1 and CDR2 from the germline V gene are SGHVS and FNYEAQ. CDR3 sequence reads: CASSLSTGGITDTQYF. DNA for the CDR3: TGTGCCAGCAGCTTATCCACAGGGGGCATCACAGATACGCAGTATTTT.

As regards this clonotype: One end of the junction does not line up with germline, which may come from a read error. The V and J genes are TRBV18 and TRBJ2-7, with D perhaps matching TRBD2 (6 bases). The CDR3 covers 14 residues. The germline CDR1 and CDR2 sequences are KGHSH and LQKENI. The CDR3 protein is CVSSTAGTGYEQYF. In nucleotides, the CDR3 is TGTGTCAGCTCCACGGCGGGGACGGGCTACGAGCAGTACTTC.

This chain links TRBV24-1 with TRBJ2-3, with 7 bases identical to TRBD2. CDR3 length: 15 residues. J was trimmed by 4 bases and V by 0 bases; bases with no gene match: 3. Germline V gives CDR1 KGHDR, CDR2 SFDVKD. In DNA form, the CDR3 reads TGTGCCACCAGTGATTTGCTCGCGGGAGCAGATACGCAGTATTTT. Amino acids: CATSDLLAGADTQYF.

The chain combines TRBV5-1 with TRBJ1-4; a weak D match, TRBD1 (6 bases). CDR3 length: 17 residues. Germline V gives CDR1 SGHRS, CDR2 YFSETQ. Trimming stripped 4 bases from V and 0 bases from J, with 16 bases between. CDR3 DNA: TGCGCCAGCAGCCAAACCACAGGGCGCACAACTAATGAAAAACTGTTTTTT. It is translated as CASSQTTGRTTNEKLFF.

The chain recombines TRBV7-9 with TRBJ1-1; D is uncertain. The CDR3 has 13 residues. Germline lookup yields CDR1 SEHNR and CDR2 FQNEAQ (reference sequence). Trimming took 10 bases from V and 4 from J, leaving 16 bases between them. The CDR3 nucleotides are TGTGCCACACAGACGACGGGGAGCACTGAAGCTTTCTTT. This gives the protein CATQTTGSTEAFF.

This clonotype was seen a few times. The CDR3 here is CATSRGTFEDKNIQYF. The CDR3 nucleotides read TGTGCCACCAGCAGAGGGACATTCGAAGACAAAAACATTCAGTACTTC. This chain uses TRBV15 with TRBJ2-4, with a weak D call TRBD1 (5 bases). The V end lost 1 base, the J end lost 3 bases, and 13 bases lay between the germline ends. Germline loops: CDR1 LNHNV, CDR2 YYDKDF (reference sequence). This CDR3 is built from 16 residues.

This chain joins TRBV5-6 and TRBJ2-7; possibly TRBD2 for D (6 bases). The end of the DNA aligns better with TRBJ2-5, so the J call may be wrong. The V gene's germline CDR1 is SGHDT and CDR2 YYEEEE. This CDR3 spans 13 amino acids. The CDR3: CASSPSGDETQYF. The CDR3 DNA is TGTGCCAGCAGCCCTTCGGGGGATGAGACCCAGTACTTC.

This clonotype occurred a few times. CDR3 residues: CASSLGEGVEFF. In DNA, the CDR3 is TGTGCCAGCAGCCTAGGGGAGGGTGTGGAGTTCTTC. This rearrangement joins TRBV7-9 to TRBJ2-1, with 7 positions matching TRBD2. CDR1 SEHNR and CDR2 FQNEAQ come from the germline V gene (reference sequence). The V gene end was trimmed by 5 bases and the J gene end by 14 bases; junction bases not matched to a gene: 9. The CDR3 consists of 12 residues.

The rearrangement joins TRBV29-1 to TRBJ1-5; D ambiguous. Germline-derived CDR1 and CDR2 are SQVTM and ANQGSEA. The CDR3 is 13 residues long. Trimming left V 4 bases short and J 0 bases short, with 7 bases between. Here the CDR3 DNA reads TGCAGCGTTGCCCGAAATAGCAATCAGCCCCAGCATTTT. Its translation is CSVARNSNQPQHF.

This clonotype was seen a few times. The genes are TRBV29-1 and TRBJ1-2; a weak D match, TRBD1 (5 bases). The CDR3 sequence is 11 residues long. Germline loops: CDR1 SQVTM, CDR2 ANQGSEA. V dropped 5 bases and J dropped 8 bases, with 12 bases sitting between them. The DNA of the CDR3 is TGCAGCGTTTCGGGGGGGTCGGGCTACACCTTC. The encoded protein is CSVSGGSGYTF.

Only a few counts were recorded for this clonotype. The rearrangement joins TRBV12-3 or TRBV12-4 to TRBJ2-7; D gene ambiguous. V was trimmed by 3 bases and J by 2 bases, leaving 11 bases between them. The CDR3 runs to 14 residues. CDR3 in amino acids: CASSFLIGTYEQYF. In nucleotides, the CDR3 is TGTGCCAGCAGTTTCCTAATAGGGACCTACGAGCAGTACTTC.

The chain is built from TRBV29-1 and TRBJ2-5, with D perhaps TRBD1 or TRBD2 (6 bases each). V dropped 5 bases and J dropped 5 bases, with 12 bases sitting between them. This CDR3 region has 12 residues. The germline CDR1 and CDR2 sequences are SQVTM and ANQGSEA. CDR3 coding DNA: TGCAGCGTTAAAGGGGGGTATGAGACCCAGTACTTC. Its translation: CSVKGGYETQYF.

The J gene is TRBJ2-5, the V gene TRBV2; no definite D call. From germline, CDR1 is SNHLY and CDR2 FYNNEI. The germline V and J ends were trimmed by 7 bases and 4 bases, with 10 bases remaining between them. CDR3 length: 12 residues. CDR3 region: CASMLVLETQYF. The DNA of the CDR3 is TGTGCCAGCATGCTAGTGCTAGAGACCCAGTACTTC.